The present T cell receptor (beta chain) was sequenced within a study of cytomegalovirus exposure and HLA in healthy donors. The V gene's germline CDR1 is SGHTA and CDR2 FQGNSA. The CDR3 is made up of 15 amino acids. V shed 6 bases, J shed 4 bases, and the junction held 6 bases outside the gene matches. The PCR had 60 Vbeta and 13 Jbeta primers. The method was immunoSEQ multiplex PCR; TCRdb's version includes in-frame clones alone and lacks a portion of them. The sample holds over 75,000 clones, around four fifths seen once. The donors (healthy individuals) were bone marrow donors. This clone was seen a single time.

The receptor's source is a man between 50 and 59 years old in good health and CMV-seropositive. The chain links TRBV7-2 to TRBJ2-6; 7 bases map to TRBD1. The material sequenced was PBMCs. CDR3: CASSYGQAGANVLTF. For the CDR3, the DNA is TGTGCCAGCAGTTACGGACAGGCGGGGGCCAACGTCCTGACTTTC.